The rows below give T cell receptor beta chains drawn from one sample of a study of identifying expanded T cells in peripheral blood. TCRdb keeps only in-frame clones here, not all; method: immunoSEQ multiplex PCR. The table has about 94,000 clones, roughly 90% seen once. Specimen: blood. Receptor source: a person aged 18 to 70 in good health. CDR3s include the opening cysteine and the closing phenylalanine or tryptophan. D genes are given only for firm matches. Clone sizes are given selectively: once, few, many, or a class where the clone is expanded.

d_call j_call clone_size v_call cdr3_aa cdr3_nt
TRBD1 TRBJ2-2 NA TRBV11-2 CASSLDRSTGGTGAIGELFF TGTGCCAGCAGCTTAGATCGGTCAACCGGTGGGACAGGGGCTATCGGGGAGCTGTTTTTT
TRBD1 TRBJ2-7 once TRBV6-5 CASSYDRGGYEQYF TGTGCCAGCAGTTACGACAGGGGTGGTTACGAGCAGTACTTC
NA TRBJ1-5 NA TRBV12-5 CASARDGGVQPQHF TGTGCTTCAGCGCGAGACGGTGGAGTTCAGCCCCAGCATTTT
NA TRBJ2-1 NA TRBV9 CASSPWGDGGNEQFF TGTGCCAGCAGCCCCTGGGGGGACGGCGGGAATGAGCAGTTCTTC
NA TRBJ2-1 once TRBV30 CAWSVRDQQFF TGTGCCTGGAGTGTACGGGACCAGCAGTTCTTC
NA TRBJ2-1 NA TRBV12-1 CASSFVGLRGEQFF TGTGCCAGCAGCTTTGTCGGACTCCGGGGTGAGCAGTTCTTC
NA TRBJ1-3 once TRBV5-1 CASSLVAGATGNTIYF TGCGCCAGCAGCTTGGTAGCGGGGGCAACTGGAAACACCATATATTTT
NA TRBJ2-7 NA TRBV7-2 CASSLRLEQYF TGTGCCAGCAGCTTACGGCTCGAGCAGTACTTC
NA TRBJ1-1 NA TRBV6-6 CASSYSGSRGPEAFF TGTGCCAGCAGTTACTCGGGTTCCAGGGGACCTGAAGCTTTCTTT
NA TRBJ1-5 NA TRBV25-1 CASSNTGNNQPQHF TGTGCCAGCAGTAACACAGGGAATAATCAGCCCCAGCATTTT
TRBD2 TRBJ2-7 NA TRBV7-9 CASGGSSYEQYF TGTGCCAGCGGCGGGAGCTCCTACGAGCAGTACTTC
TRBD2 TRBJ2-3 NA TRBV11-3 CASSLGTSGSGTQYF TGTGCCAGCAGCTTAGGGACTAGCGGGAGCGGTACGCAGTATTTT
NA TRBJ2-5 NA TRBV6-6 CASRWDRTETQYF TGTGCCAGCAGGTGGGACCGCACGGAGACCCAGTACTTC
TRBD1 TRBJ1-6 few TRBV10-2 CASGTGDGSPLHF TGCGCCAGCGGGACAGGGGATGGTTCACCCCTCCACTTT
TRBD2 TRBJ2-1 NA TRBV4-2 CASSLRGGSGRADEQFF TGTGCCAGCAGCCTTAGGGGAGGTAGCGGGAGGGCCGATGAGCAGTTCTTC
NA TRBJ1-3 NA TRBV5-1 CASSLGPSGNTIYF TGCGCCAGCAGCTTGGGGCCCTCTGGAAACACCATATATTTT
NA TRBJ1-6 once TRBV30 CAWSGDSYNSPLHF TGTGCCTGGAGCGGAGACTCCTATAATTCACCCCTCCACTTT
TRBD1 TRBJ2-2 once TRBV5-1 CASSRHRDSNTGELFF TGCGCCAGCAGCCGCCACCGGGACAGTAACACCGGGGAGCTGTTTTTT
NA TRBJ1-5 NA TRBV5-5 CASSLVGGLRSQPQHF TGTGCCAGCAGCTTGGTTGGGGGGCTAAGGAGTCAGCCCCAGCATTTT
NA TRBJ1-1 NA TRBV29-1 CSAKIVGTEAFF TGCAGCGCTAAAATAGTAGGCACTGAAGCTTTCTTT
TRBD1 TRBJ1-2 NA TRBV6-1 CASSEGQGLSNYGYTF TGTGCCAGCAGTGAGGGACAGGGATTATCTAACTATGGCTACACCTTC
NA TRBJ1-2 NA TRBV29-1 CSAERGLGGAGYTF TGCAGCGCTGAGAGGGGTTTAGGGGGGGCCGGCTACACCTTC
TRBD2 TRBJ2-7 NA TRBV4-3 CASSMRGAYEQYF TGCGCCAGCAGCATGCGGGGGGCGTACGAGCAGTACTTC
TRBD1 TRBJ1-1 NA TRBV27 CASSPGDREKTEAFF TGTGCCAGCAGTCCCGGGGACAGGGAAAAGACTGAAGCTTTCTTT
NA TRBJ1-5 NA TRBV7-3 CASSPTPGGESPQHF TGTGCCAGCAGCCCCACCCCGGGGGGTGAATCGCCCCAGCATTTT
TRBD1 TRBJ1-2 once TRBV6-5 CASSPINRGYGYTF TGTGCCAGCAGCCCCATAAACAGGGGCTATGGCTACACCTTC
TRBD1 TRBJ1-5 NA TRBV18 CASSPRGDGNQPQHF TGTGCCAGCTCACCCAGGGGGGATGGCAATCAGCCCCAGCATTTT
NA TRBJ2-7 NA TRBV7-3 CASSLSGDAYEQYF TGTGCCAGCAGCTTAAGTGGGGATGCCTACGAGCAGTACTTC
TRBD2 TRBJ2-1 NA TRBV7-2 CASTTSRAGGYNEQFF TGTGCCAGCACCACATCGCGGGCGGGAGGCTACAATGAGCAGTTCTTC
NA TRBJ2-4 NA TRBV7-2 CASSLRGTKNIQYF TGTGCCAGCAGCTTAAGGGGAACCAAAAACATTCAGTACTTC
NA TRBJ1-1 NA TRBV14 CASSQDPSGGSAEAFF TGTGCCAGCAGCCAAGATCCCTCCGGAGGTTCTGCTGAAGCTTTCTTT
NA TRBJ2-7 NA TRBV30 CAWSAPGNKQYEQYF TGTGCCTGGAGTGCTCCCGGGAATAAACAGTACGAGCAGTACTTC
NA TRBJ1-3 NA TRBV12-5 CASGLVGGNTIYF TGTGCTAGTGGTTTGGTAGGCGGAAACACCATATATTTT
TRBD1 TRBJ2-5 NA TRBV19 CASSIVPGQGAETQYF TGTGCCAGTAGTATAGTTCCGGGACAGGGGGCAGAGACCCAGTACTTC
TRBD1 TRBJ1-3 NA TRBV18 CASSPGTVGNTIYF TGTGCCAGCTCACCCGGGACAGTAGGAAACACCATATATTTT
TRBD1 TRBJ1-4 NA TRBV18 CASSPPTGVEKLFF TGTGCCAGCTCACCTCCGACAGGGGTAGAGAAACTGTTTTTT
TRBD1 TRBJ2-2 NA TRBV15 CATRPGQGRGELFF TGTGCCACCAGACCGGGACAGGGACGCGGGGAGCTGTTTTTT
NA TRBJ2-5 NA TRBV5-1 CASSLNRRDQETQYF TGCGCCAGCAGCTTGAACCGACGGGACCAAGAGACCCAGTACTTC
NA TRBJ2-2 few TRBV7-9 CASSLYDTGELFF TGTGCCAGCAGCTTGTACGACACCGGGGAGCTGTTTTTT
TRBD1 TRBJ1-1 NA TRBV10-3 CAPLRRQGTTEAFF TGTGCCCCTCTTCGCCGACAGGGGACAACTGAAGCTTTCTTT
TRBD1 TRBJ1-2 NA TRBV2 CASSTDRLNGYTF TGTGCCAGCAGTACGGACAGGTTGAATGGCTACACCTTC
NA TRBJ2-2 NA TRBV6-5 CASSPGTSNTGELFF TGTGCCAGCAGTCCCGGGACATCTAACACCGGGGAGCTGTTTTTT
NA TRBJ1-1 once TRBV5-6 CASSLGTGMAFF TGTGCCAGCAGCTTGGGTACAGGGATGGCTTTCTTT
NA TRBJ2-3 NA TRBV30 CAWSSADTQYF TGTGCCTGGAGCTCCGCAGATACGCAGTATTTT
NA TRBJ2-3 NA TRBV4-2 CASSQGLGVPSTDTQYF TGTGCCAGCAGCCAAGGGCTCGGGGTGCCTAGCACAGATACGCAGTATTTT
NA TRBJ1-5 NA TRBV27 CASSPGLYNQPQHF TGTGCCAGCAGCCCCGGGCTATACAATCAGCCCCAGCATTTT
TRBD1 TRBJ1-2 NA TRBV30 CAWSREGARGYTF TGTGCCTGGAGTCGGGAGGGGGCGCGGGGCTACACCTTC
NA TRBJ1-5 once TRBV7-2 CASSPGGAGNQPQHF TGTGCCAGCAGCCCCGGGGGGGCGGGCAATCAGCCCCAGCATTTT
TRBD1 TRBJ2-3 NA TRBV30 CAWSLGGSTDTQYF TGTGCCTGGAGTTTAGGGGGCAGCACAGATACGCAGTATTTT
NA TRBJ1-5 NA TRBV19 CASSFPQGPQHF TGTGCCAGTAGTTTTCCACAGGGGCCCCAGCATTTT
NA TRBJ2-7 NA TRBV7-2 CASSNHYEQYF TGTGCCAGCAGCAACCACTACGAGCAGTACTTC
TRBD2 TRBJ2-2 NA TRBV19 CASSILSSGLNTGELFF TGTGCCAGTAGTATCCTGAGTAGCGGGCTGAACACCGGGGAGCTGTTTTTT
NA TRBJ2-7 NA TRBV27 CASSLSKGGYEQYF TGTGCCAGCAGTTTATCAAAGGGGGGGTACGAGCAGTACTTC
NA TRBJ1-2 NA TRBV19 CASSIKGSSWGYTF TGTGCCAGTAGTATCAAGGGAAGCTCCTGGGGCTACACCTTC
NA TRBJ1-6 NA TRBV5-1 CASSPDPVGSYNSPLHF TGCGCCAGCAGCCCGGACCCCGTAGGCTCCTATAATTCACCCCTCCACTTT